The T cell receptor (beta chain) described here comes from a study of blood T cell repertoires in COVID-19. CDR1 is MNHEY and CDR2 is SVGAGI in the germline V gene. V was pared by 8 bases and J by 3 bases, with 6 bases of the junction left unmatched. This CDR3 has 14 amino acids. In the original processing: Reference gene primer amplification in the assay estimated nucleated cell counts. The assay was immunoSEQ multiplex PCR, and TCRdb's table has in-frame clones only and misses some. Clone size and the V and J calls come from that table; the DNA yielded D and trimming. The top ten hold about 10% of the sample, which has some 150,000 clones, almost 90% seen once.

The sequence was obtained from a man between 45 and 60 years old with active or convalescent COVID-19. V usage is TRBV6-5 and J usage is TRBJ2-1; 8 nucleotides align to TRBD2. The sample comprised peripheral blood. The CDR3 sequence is CASRSGKGYNEQFF. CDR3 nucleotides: TGTGCCAGCCGTAGCGGGAAGGGCTACAATGAGCAGTTCTTC.